These 14 T cell receptor beta chains were sequenced from one sample in a study of blood T cell repertoires in COVID-19. Only in-frame clones appear in the TCRdb table, and some are missing; sequencing was by immunoSEQ multiplex PCR. Seen here are about 210,000 clones, around nine tenths observed once, and the top ten hold under 2%. The specimen was peripheral blood. Every receptor here comes from a man aged 18 to 29 with active or convalescent COVID-19.

The CDR3 DNA reads as TGTGCCAGCAGTGAAAACAGGGTTAGGAATGGCTACACCTTC. Translation gives CASSENRVRNGYTF. The rearrangement joins TRBV6-1 to TRBJ1-2; TRBD1 is a possible D gene (6 bases). CDR1 and CDR2 (germline): MNHNS, SASEGT. The CDR3 covers 14 residues. Trimming removed 2 bases from V and 6 bases from J, with 13 bases in between.

The chain couples TRBV7-6 to TRBJ2-3, with 8 bases identical to TRBD2. CDR1 is SGHVS and CDR2 is FNYEAQ in the germline V gene. CDR3 length: 16 residues. Germline trimming cut 5 bases from V and 0 bases from J; bases unmatched to any gene: 7. CDR3 DNA sequence: TGTGCCAGCAGCCCCTCTAGCGGGTTGAGCACAGATACGCAGTATTTT. Its protein is CASSPSSGLSTDTQYF.

The chain uses TRBV10-1 and TRBJ2-5, with 7 bases fitting TRBD2. The germline CDR1 and CDR2 sequences are WNHNN and SYGVQD (reference sequence). V lost 8 bases, J lost 7 bases, and 7 bases stayed unmatched. This CDR3 contains 12 residues. CDR3 residues: CASSGLSRTQYF. The DNA of the CDR3 is TGCGCCAGCTCGGGACTATCGAGGACCCAGTACTTC.

The chain is built from TRBV19 and TRBJ1-2; D may be TRBD1 (6 bases). Trimming took 5 bases from V and 4 from J, leaving 20 bases between them. The germline V gene encodes CDR1 LNHDA and CDR2 SQIVND (reference sequence). The CDR3 spans 16 residues. CDR3 residues: CASSPRGGAHIYGYTF. CDR3 bases: TGTGCCAGTAGTCCCCGGGGGGGGGCGCATATCTATGGCTACACCTTC.

The rearrangement links TRBV7-9 to TRBJ1-1; D is uncertain. The CDR3 is made up of 17 amino acids. Trimming left V 0 bases short and J 1 base short, with 15 bases between. CDR1 SEHNR and CDR2 FQNEAQ come from the germline V gene (reference sequence). This CDR3 reads CASSLAFYVRSNTEAFF. The DNA of the CDR3 is TGTGCCAGCAGCTTAGCATTTTATGTTAGATCGAACACTGAAGCTTTCTTT. Full variable domain (missing parts from reference TRBV7-9 and TRBJ1-1): DTGVSQNPRHKITKRGQNVTFRCDPISEHNRLYWYRQTLGQGPEFLTYFQNEAQLEKSRLLSDRFSAERPKGSFSTLEIQRTEQGDSAMYLCASSLAFYVRSNTEAFFGQGTRLTVV.

This clone came up once. V gene TRBV7-9 combines with J gene TRBJ2-4; D is ambiguous. This CDR3 is built from 13 residues. Germline V gene data show CDR1 as SEHNR and CDR2 as FQNEAQ (reference sequence). Trimming removed 4 bases at V and 6 bases at J, with 10 bases between. As DNA, the CDR3 is TGTGCCAGCAGCTCGCCACCGAGAAACATTCAGTACTTC. Translating gives CASSSPPRNIQYF.

V is TRBV27 and J is TRBJ2-7; 8 bases agree with TRBD2. The V gene's germline CDR1 is MNHEY and CDR2 SMNVEV (reference sequence). The CDR3 consists of 15 residues. V was clipped by 5 bases and J by 0 bases; unmatched bases: 6. Written as DNA, the CDR3 is TGTGCCAGCAGTGGTACTAGCGGTCTCTCCTACGAGCAGTACTTC. It yields the protein CASSGTSGLSYEQYF.

This chain joins TRBV2 and TRBJ2-4, with 9 bases that match TRBD1. Germline trimming cut 4 bases from V and 0 bases from J; bases unmatched to any gene: 10. Per germline, CDR1 SNHLY and CDR2 FYNNEI. This CDR3 spans 18 amino acids. The CDR3 DNA is TGTGCCAGCAGTGGAGTAGGTGGGACAGGGAAAGCCAAAAACATTCAGTACTTC. It yields the protein CASSGVGGTGKAKNIQYF.

The chain is built from TRBV15 and TRBJ2-7; a possible D gene is TRBD1 (5 bases). This CDR3 region has 13 residues. V was shortened by 3 bases and J by 2 bases, with 8 bases between the two germline ends. Germline V CDR1 and CDR2: LNHNV, YYDKDF (reference sequence). As DNA, the CDR3 is TGTGCCACCAGCAGGGACATTACCTACGAGCAGTACTTC. It specifies CATSRDITYEQYF.

The chain joins TRBV6-1 to TRBJ2-2, with D possibly TRBD2 on 5 matching bases. Germline CDR1 and CDR2: MNHNS and SASEGT. CDR3 size: 17 residues. V dropped 3 bases and J dropped 1 base, with 15 bases sitting between them. CDR3 protein: CASSDPPLSGNTGELFF. The CDR3 DNA is TGTGCCAGCAGTGACCCCCCCCTGAGCGGGAACACCGGGGAGCTGTTTTTT.

This clone was detected a few times. One end of the junction is discordant with germline, which a read error may explain. This CDR3 reads CASSAGLLPRKQYF. The CDR3 region has the DNA TGTGCTAGCAGCGCGGGACTTCTTCCAAGGAAGCAGTATTTT. This chain links TRBV7-7 with TRBJ2-3; a possible D gene is TRBD2 (6 bases). This CDR3 has 14 amino acids. Germline CDR1 SSHAT, CDR2 FNYEAQ (reference sequence).

The CDR3 sequence: CASSPRGATNQETQYF. CDR3 in DNA: TGTGCCAGCAGCCCACGTGGGGCCACTAACCAAGAGACCCAGTACTTC. The chain links TRBV5-4 to TRBJ2-5; weak D call: TRBD1 (5 bases). CDR1 SGHNT and CDR2 YYREEE come from the germline V gene (reference sequence). The V end was cut by 4 bases, the J end by 0 bases, with 16 bases between. This CDR3 contains 16 residues.

The chain is built from TRBV5-1 and TRBJ2-3, with TRBD1 matching over 8 bases. Germline values: CDR1 SGHRS, CDR2 YFSETQ. The V and J ends lost 0 bases and 6 bases, in that order; junction bases with no gene match: 6. The CDR3 totals 15 residues. The CDR3 DNA reads as TGCGCCAGCAGCTTGGACATAGGACAGGGTGATACGCAGTATTTT. It encodes CASSLDIGQGDTQYF.

The chain joins TRBV6-1 to TRBJ1-4; possible D gene TRBD1, 6 bases. This CDR3 is 14 amino acids long. Trimming cost V 3 bases and J 7 bases, with 12 bases left between them. Germline values: CDR1 MNHNS, CDR2 SASEGT. The CDR3 spells CASSDGDRIEKLFF. In DNA, the CDR3 is TGTGCCAGCAGTGACGGCGACAGGATTGAAAAACTGTTTTTT.